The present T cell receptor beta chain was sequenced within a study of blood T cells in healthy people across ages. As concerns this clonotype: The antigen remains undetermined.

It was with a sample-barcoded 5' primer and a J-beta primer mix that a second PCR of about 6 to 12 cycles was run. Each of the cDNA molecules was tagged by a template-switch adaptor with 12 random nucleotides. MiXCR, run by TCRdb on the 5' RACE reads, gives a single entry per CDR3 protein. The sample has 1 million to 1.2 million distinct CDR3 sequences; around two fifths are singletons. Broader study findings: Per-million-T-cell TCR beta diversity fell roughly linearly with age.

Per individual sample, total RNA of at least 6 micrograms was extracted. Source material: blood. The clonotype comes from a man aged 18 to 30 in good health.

The CDR3 coding sequence is TGTGCCAGCAGGGCGAGGGATGGGGGACGCACAGATACGCAGTATTTT. Translating gives CASRARDGGRTDTQYF. This chain joins TRBV7-2 and TRBJ2-3; D tentatively fits TRBD1 or TRBD2 (5 bases each). This CDR3 has 16 residues. CDR1 is SGHTA, CDR2 FQGNSA, per germline. V lost 6 bases and J lost 1, with 17 bases in between.